This T cell receptor (beta chain) was observed in a study of blood T cell repertoires in COVID-19 (dated by TCRdb to about 2020). A note on the overall study: Collaborator samples came from the United States, Italy and Spain and covered acute and convalescent phases of COVID-19. HLA class I and class II types, where available, came from metadata supplied by the sample provider rather than from assay-based typing. Nearly every sample came with metadata listing a de-identified subject ID, COVID-19 status, age in years and sex. Subjects who had been exposed to COVID-19, were actively infected with it, or had recovered from it provided the deeply sampled blood TCRbeta repertoires that made up the dataset. A freely available public database, intended as a resource for researchers studying the immune response to SARS-CoV-2, is where the repertoires were released. Samples came from the ongoing ImmuneRACE study (first 160 participants) plus 1,254 subjects from 6 global collaborators. The prospective study material was composed of cDNA or gDNA derived from T cells, B-cell-depleted T cells, or PBMCs. Results the study describes overall, beyond this receptor: The quantity of clinical and demographic metadata differed by source and by participant and was supplied without curation.

The collaborating institutions used their own protocols to collect whole blood in K2EDTA tubes. For TCRbeta analysis, collaborators shipped samples as frozen whole blood, isolated PBMCs, or DNA extracted from either of those sample types. A word on this clone: Its antigen is currently not known. No quality values exist for individual bases; no much larger clone is one base distant.

The immunoSEQ Assay, a bias-controlled multiplex PCR, was used to amplify TCRbeta CDR3 regions from genomic DNA. The study's processing was this. The number of nucleated cells in each sample was estimated by amplification of reference gene primers within the assay. To quantify the absolute abundance of each unique TCRbeta CDR3 rearrangement, sequence reads were collapsed and filtered. For each sample, productive Simpson clonality was calculated as the square root of Simpson's diversity index over productive rearrangements. TCRdb's version of the immuneACCESS table is confined to in-frame rearrangements and falls short of the full clone set. An unresolved V gene accounts for under half of the shortfall where checked; the remainder is of unknown origin. V, J and clone size are those of that table, while D and trimming were read from the DNA. In all, the sample holds approximately 160,000 clones, and 86% of those were seen once. Roughly 7% of the sample lies in the top ten.

As encoded in the germline V gene (reference sequence), CDR1 is SEHNR while CDR2 is FQNEAQ. The CDR3, from cysteine to phenylalanine, totals 14 residues. Only the CDR3 DNA is retained, 42 bases long and in frame from the first base. For this chain, trimming is 0 bases at the V end and 4 bases at the J end, and the number of junction bases without a gene match is 2. This chain is built from TRBV7-9 and TRBJ1-1; 7 nucleotides in the junction match TRBD1. The clonotype was recovered from a man aged 50 to 59 with active or convalescent COVID-19. Sample: peripheral blood. The CDR3 protein: CASSLASGGTEAFF. The DNA sequence is TGTGCCAGCAGCTTAGCGTCAGGGGGCACTGAAGCTTTCTTT.